This TCR beta chain originates from a study of human T cells and chemical hapten exposure. Noted time point: patch test 2, 6 weeks after DPC sensitization. This sample's treatment: therapeutic diphenylcyclopropenone sensitization with weekly scalp DPC. Patients had alopecia, were aged 18 to 70, and were not pregnant. Unfractionated whole blood yielded total RNA. In the case of this clonotype: The antigen remains unidentified.

Attachment of unique molecular identifiers to individual cDNA molecules was performed in the library. TCRdb reprocessed the RACE reads with MiXCR, giving one entry per CDR3 protein. This table holds about 82,000 distinct CDR3 sequences, roughly a tenth found once. CDR3 size: 14 residues. V was pared by 2 bases and J by 1 base, with 8 bases between. Germline loops: CDR1 KGHSH, CDR2 LQKENI. Findings of the study overall: Compared with pre-sensitization or healthy control sets, expanded TCRs clustered more.

The sequence derives from a woman between 50 and 59 years old with alopecia areata. Some clones in this sample may be carry-over from other donors' samples. The V call is TRBV18, the J call TRBJ2-5; tentative D call: TRBD1 (6 bases). The sequenced sample was whole blood, obtained in connection with sensitization to the hapten diphenylcyclopropenone (DPC). CDR3 amino acids: CASSPGQSQETQYF. The CDR3 DNA reads as TGTGCCAGCTCACCAGGACAGAGCCAAGAGACCCAGTACTTC.